The clone carrying this TCR beta chain was picked up a small number of times. Patients in Seattle were enrolled during active infection, then followed longitudinally. This sample stems from a study of blood T cell repertoires in COVID-19. Study as a whole: The study drew acute and convalescent COVID-19 samples from the United States, Italy and Spain.

This CDR3 spans 11 amino acids. V shed 8 bases and J shed 7 bases, with 14 bases lying between them. Germline assignment: CDR1 DFQATT and CDR2 SNEGSKA (reference sequence). Under the authors' procedure: Nucleated cell counts were estimated from reference gene primer amplification. Profiling relied on immunoSEQ multiplex PCR, and the TCRdb table lists in-frame clones only, not all of them. Clone size and V and J calls were adopted from that table, with D and trimming inferred from the DNA. Seen here are tens of thousands of clones, roughly two thirds observed once, and the top ten hold about 5%. The rearrangement links TRBV20-1 to TRBJ1-1, with D possibly TRBD1 on 6 matching bases. The sequenced sample was peripheral blood. The clonotype was recovered from a woman in her seventies with COVID-19, enrolled during active disease. The CDR3 spells CSPLRGNEAFF. The CDR3 DNA is TGCAGTCCCTTAAGGGGGAATGAAGCTTTCTTT.